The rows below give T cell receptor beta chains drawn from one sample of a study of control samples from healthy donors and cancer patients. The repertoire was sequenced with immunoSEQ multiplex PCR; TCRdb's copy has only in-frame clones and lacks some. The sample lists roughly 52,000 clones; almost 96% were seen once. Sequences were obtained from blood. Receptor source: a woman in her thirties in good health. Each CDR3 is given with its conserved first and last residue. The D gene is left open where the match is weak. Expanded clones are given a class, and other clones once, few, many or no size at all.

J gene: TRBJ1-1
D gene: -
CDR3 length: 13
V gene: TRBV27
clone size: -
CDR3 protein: CASSLGTGAEAFF
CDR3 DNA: TGTGCCAGCAGTTTAGGGACCGGGGCTGAAGCTTTCTTT

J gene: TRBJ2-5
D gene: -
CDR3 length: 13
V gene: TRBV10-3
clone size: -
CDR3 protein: CAISVSGSETQYF
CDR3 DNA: TGTGCCATTTCGGTCTCAGGGTCGGAGACCCAGTACTTC

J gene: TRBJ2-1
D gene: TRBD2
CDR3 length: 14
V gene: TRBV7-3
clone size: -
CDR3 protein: CASSLTSGDNEQFF
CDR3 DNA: TGTGCCAGCAGCCTTACTAGCGGAGACAATGAGCAGTTCTTC

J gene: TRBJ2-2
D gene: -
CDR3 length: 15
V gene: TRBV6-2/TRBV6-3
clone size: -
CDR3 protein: CASSYPGSVAGELFF
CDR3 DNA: TGTGCCAGCAGTTACCCGGGGAGTGTGGCCGGGGAGCTGTTTTTT

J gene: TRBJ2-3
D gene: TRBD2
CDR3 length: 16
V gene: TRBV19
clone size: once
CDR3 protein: CASSIPTGGSTDTQYF
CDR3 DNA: TGTGCCAGTAGTATCCCAACGGGAGGGAGCACAGATACGCAGTATTTT

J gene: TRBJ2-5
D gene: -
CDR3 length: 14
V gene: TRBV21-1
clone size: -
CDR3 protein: CASTRDRLGETQYF
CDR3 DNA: TGTGCCAGCACCCGGGACAGGTTAGGGGAGACCCAGTACTTC

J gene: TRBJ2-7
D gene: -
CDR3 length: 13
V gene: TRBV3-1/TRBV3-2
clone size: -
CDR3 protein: CASSLRTKGEQYF
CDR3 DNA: TGTGCCAGCAGCCTGAGGACTAAGGGCGAGCAGTACTTC

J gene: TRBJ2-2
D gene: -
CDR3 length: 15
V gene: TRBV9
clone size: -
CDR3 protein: CASSVESGVTGELFF
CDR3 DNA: TGTGCCAGCAGCGTAGAGTCCGGGGTCACCGGGGAGCTGTTTTTT

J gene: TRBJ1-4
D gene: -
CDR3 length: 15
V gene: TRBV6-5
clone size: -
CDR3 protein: CASGYRQDLNEKLFF
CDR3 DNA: TGTGCCAGCGGATACCGCCAGGACCTCAATGAAAAACTGTTTTTT

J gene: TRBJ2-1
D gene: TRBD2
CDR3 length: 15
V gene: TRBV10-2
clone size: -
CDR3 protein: CASSDSGRASNEQFF
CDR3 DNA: TGCGCCAGCAGTGATAGCGGGAGGGCCTCCAATGAGCAGTTCTTC

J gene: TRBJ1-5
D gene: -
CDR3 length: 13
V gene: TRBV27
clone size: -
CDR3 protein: CASSSDPYQPQHF
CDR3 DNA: TGTGCCAGCAGTTCGGACCCATATCAGCCCCAGCATTTT

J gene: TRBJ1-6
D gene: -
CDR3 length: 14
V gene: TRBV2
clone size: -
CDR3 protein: CASRDRGGYSPLHF
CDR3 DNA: TGTGCCAGCCGGGATCGGGGGGGTTATTCACCCCTCCACTTT

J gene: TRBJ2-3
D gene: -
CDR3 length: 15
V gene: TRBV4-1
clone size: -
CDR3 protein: CASSQEGFSTDTQYF
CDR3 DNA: TGCGCCAGCAGCCAAGAGGGGTTCTCCACAGATACGCAGTATTTT

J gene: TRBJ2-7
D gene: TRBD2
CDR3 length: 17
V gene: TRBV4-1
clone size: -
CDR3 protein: CASSQDFGSGTTYEQYF
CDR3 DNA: TGCGCCAGCAGCCAAGACTTTGGTAGCGGGACAACCTACGAGCAGTACTTC

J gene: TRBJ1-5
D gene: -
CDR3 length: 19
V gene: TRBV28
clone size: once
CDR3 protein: CASSPVQGGGRYSNQPQHF
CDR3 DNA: TGTGCCAGCAGCCCAGTGCAGGGAGGGGGTAGATATAGCAATCAGCCCCAGCATTTT

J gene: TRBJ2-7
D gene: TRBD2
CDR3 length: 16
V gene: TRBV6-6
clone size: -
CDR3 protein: CASGPNPRDYSYEQYF
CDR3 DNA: TGTGCCAGCGGCCCAAATCCGAGGGACTACTCCTACGAGCAGTACTTC

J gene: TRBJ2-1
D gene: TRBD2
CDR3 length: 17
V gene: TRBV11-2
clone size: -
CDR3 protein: CASSSGGGTSPYNEQFF
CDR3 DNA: TGTGCCAGCAGCTCAGGGGGGGGGACTAGCCCCTACAATGAGCAGTTCTTC

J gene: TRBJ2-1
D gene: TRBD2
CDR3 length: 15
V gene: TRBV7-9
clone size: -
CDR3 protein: CASSFGLAGADEQFF
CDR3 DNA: TGTGCCAGCAGCTTCGGACTAGCGGGAGCCGATGAGCAGTTCTTC

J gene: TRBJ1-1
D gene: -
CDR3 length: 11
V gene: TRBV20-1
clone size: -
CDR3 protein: CSATPGGKAFF
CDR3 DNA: TGCAGTGCAACCCCCGGGGGTAAAGCTTTCTTT

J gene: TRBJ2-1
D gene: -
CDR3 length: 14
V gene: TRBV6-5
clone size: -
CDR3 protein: CASVRQVSYNEQFF
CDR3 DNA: TGTGCCAGCGTGAGACAGGTTTCCTACAATGAGCAGTTCTTC

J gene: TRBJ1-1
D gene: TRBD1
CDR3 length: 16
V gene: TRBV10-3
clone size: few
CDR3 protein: CAIRKGQGAGSPEAFF
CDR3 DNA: TGTGCCATCAGAAAGGGACAGGGGGCCGGTTCGCCTGAAGCTTTCTTT

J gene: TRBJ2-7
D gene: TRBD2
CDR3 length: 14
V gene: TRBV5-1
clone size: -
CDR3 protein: CASRGLAETYEQYF
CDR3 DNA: TGCGCCAGCAGGGGACTAGCGGAAACCTACGAGCAGTACTTC

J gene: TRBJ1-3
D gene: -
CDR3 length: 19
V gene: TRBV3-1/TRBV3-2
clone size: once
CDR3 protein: CASSQDQFAATYDGNTIYF
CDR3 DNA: TGTGCCAGCAGCCAAGATCAATTCGCAGCCACTTATGATGGAAACACCATATATTTT

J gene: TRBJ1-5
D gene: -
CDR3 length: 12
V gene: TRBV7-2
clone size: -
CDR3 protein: CASSLGLQPQHF
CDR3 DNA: TGTGCCAGCAGCTTAGGCCTTCAGCCCCAGCATTTT

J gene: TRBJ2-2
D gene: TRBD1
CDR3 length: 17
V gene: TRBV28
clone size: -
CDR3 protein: CASSLTAGTGGVGELFF
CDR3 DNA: TGTGCCAGCAGTCTGACCGCCGGGACAGGGGGGGTCGGGGAGCTGTTTTTT

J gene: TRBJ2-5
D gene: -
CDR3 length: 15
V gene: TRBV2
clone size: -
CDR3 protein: CASKRGSGTQETQYF
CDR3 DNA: TGTGCCAGCAAAAGGGGTAGCGGAACCCAAGAGACCCAGTACTTC

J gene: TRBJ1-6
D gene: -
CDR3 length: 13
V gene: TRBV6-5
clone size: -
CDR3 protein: CASRYSYNSPLHF
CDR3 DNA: TGTGCCAGCCGATACTCCTATAATTCACCCCTCCACTTT

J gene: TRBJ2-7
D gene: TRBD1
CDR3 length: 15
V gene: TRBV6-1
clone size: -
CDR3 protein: CASSDRDSVSYEQYF
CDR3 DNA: TGTGCCAGCAGTGACCGGGACAGTGTTTCCTACGAGCAGTACTTC

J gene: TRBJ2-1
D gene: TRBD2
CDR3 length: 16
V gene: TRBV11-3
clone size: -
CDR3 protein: CASSSTGTSAYNEQFF
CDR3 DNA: TGTGCCAGCAGCTCAACCGGGACTAGCGCTTACAATGAGCAGTTCTTC

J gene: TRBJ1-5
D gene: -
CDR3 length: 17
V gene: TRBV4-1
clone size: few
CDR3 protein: CASSQDPGAAGNQPQHF
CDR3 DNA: TGCGCCAGCAGCCAAGATCCAGGGGCCGCCGGGAATCAGCCCCAGCATTTT

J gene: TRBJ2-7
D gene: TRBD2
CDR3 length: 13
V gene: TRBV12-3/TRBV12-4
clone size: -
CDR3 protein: CASSFGGAYEQYF
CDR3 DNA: TGTGCCAGCAGTTTCGGGGGGGCTTACGAGCAGTACTTC

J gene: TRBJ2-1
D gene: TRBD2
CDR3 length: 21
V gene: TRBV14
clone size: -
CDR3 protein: CASSQIISLAGVGPSYNEQFF
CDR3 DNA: TGTGCCAGCAGCCAAATCATCTCCCTAGCGGGAGTGGGGCCCTCCTACAATGAGCAGTTCTTC

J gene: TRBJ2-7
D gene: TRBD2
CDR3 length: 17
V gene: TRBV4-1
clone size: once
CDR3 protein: CASSQDRTSIKRYEQYF
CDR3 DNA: TGCGCCAGCAGCCAAGACAGGACTAGCATAAAACGATACGAGCAGTACTTC

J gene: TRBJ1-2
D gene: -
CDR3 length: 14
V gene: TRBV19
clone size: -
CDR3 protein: CASSIKGLNYGYTF
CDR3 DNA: TGTGCCAGTAGTATAAAGGGGCTCAACTATGGCTACACCTTC

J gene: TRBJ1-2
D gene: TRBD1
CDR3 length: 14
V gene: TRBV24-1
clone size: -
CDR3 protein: CATSPGTGAGGYTF
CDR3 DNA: TGTGCCACCAGTCCCGGGACAGGGGCGGGAGGCTACACCTTC

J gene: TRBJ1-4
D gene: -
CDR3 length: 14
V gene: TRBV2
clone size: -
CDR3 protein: CASSAQGTTEKLFF
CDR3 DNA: TGTGCCAGCAGTGCGCAGGGCACCACTGAAAAACTGTTTTTT

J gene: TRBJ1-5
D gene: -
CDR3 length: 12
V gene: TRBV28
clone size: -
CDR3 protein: CASNGEVQPQHF
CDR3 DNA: TGTGCCAGCAACGGGGAAGTCCAGCCCCAGCATTTT

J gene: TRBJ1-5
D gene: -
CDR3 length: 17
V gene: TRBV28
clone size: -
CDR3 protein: CASSPPPRGAGNQPQHF
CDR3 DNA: TGTGCCAGCAGTCCGCCTCCACGCGGGGCGGGCAATCAGCCCCAGCATTTT

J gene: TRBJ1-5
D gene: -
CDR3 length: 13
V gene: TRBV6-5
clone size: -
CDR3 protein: CASSSLRDMPQHF
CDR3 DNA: TGTGCCAGCAGCTCCCTCCGGGATATGCCCCAGCATTTT

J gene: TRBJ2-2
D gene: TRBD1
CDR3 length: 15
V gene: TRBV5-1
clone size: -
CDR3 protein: CASSSGQGNTGELFF
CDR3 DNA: TGCGCCAGCAGCTCGGGACAGGGGAACACCGGGGAGCTGTTTTTT

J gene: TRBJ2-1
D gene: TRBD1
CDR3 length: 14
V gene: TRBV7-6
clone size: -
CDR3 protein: CASSPGQGYNEQFF
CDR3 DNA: TGTGCCAGCAGCCCGGGACAGGGGTACAATGAGCAGTTCTTC

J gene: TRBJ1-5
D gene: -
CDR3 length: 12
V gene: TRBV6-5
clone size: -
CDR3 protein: CASSYLNQPQHF
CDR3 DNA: TGTGCCAGCAGTTATCTTAATCAGCCCCAGCATTTT

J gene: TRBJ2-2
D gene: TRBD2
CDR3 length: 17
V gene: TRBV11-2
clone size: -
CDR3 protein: CASSLASGPTNTGELFF
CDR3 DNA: TGTGCCAGCAGCCTGGCTAGCGGCCCCACGAACACCGGGGAGCTGTTTTTT

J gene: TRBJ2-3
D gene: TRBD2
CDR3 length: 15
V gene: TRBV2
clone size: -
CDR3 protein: CASSGLLAGVDTQYF
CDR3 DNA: TGTGCCAGCAGTGGACTGCTAGCGGGAGTGGATACGCAGTATTTT

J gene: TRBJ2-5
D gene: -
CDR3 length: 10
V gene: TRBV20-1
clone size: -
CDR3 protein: CSAREETQYF
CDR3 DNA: TGCAGTGCTAGAGAGGAGACCCAGTACTTC

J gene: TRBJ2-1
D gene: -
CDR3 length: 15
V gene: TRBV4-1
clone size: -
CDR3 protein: CASSQVPGRSDEQFF
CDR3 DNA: TGCGCCAGCAGCCAAGTTCCAGGTAGATCGGATGAGCAGTTCTTC